This TCR beta chain was profiled in a study of response to subunit inactivated influenza vaccine. The sample holds many counts of this clonotype. What it binds is unknown. Between the trimmed V and J ends, which lost 0 bases and 4 bases, there was a span of 11 bases. In germline, CDR1 is SGHRS, CDR2 YFSETQ. This CDR3 contains 15 residues. TCRdb re-called the RT-PCR reads with MiXCR, one entry per CDR3 protein. In the table there are 160,000 or so distinct CDR3 sequences, roughly 10% of which are singletons. Findings of the study overall: The authors proposed limited new T cell recruitment per seasonal influenza vaccination.

The starting material was non-naive T cells sorted from PBMCs, obtained roughly 47 days after vaccination. The chain employs TRBV5-1 and TRBJ1-3, with a tentative D call TRBD1 (5 bases). The sequence was obtained from a man aged 45-65 years who received an inactivated influenza vaccine. This CDR3 reads CASSLAGTAGNTIYF. The CDR3 DNA sequence: TGCGCCAGCAGCTTGGCCGGGACCGCCGGAAACACCATATATTTT. Together with reference TRBV5-1 and TRBJ1-3, the CDR3 gives the full variable domain: KAGVTQTPRYLIKTRGQQVTLSCSPISGHRSVSWYQQTPGQGLQFLFEYFSETQRNKGNFPGRFSGRQFSNSRSEMNVSTLELGDSALYLCASSLAGTAGNTIYFGEGSWLTVV.